These 15 T cell receptor beta chains originate from one sample sequenced in a study of T cell responses to AZD1222 COVID-19 vaccine. Repertoires were generated with immunoSEQ multiplex PCR, while TCRdb's copy carries only in-frame clones and drops some. The sample has about 140,000 clones, approximately 86% seen once; the top ten hold roughly 3.8%. This specimen consisted of peripheral blood, obtained on day 0 of AZD1222 vaccination. The receptor source for this set is an adult in good health.

The rearrangement links TRBV25-1 to TRBJ2-6; 8 nucleotides match TRBD1. The CDR3 runs to 16 residues. CDR1 is MGHDK, CDR2 SYGVNS, per germline. The ends lost 4 bases at V and 0 bases at J; junction bases unmatched: 2. This CDR3 is CASSADRDSGANVLTF. The CDR3, as DNA: TGTGCCAGCAGTGCGGACAGGGACTCTGGGGCCAACGTCCTGACTTTC.

The V gene is TRBV20-1, the J gene TRBJ2-7, with D uncertain. The germline gives CDR1 DFQATT, CDR2 SNEGSKA (reference sequence). The germline V and J ends were trimmed by 0 bases and 5 bases, with 5 bases remaining between them. The CDR3 totals 11 residues. The CDR3 loop is CSARDVNEQYF. In nucleotides, the CDR3 is TGCAGTGCTAGAGATGTCAACGAGCAGTACTTC.

This rearrangement joins TRBV11-2 to TRBJ1-5; D unresolved. CDR3 length: 14 amino acids. Trimming took off 1 base at V and 1 base at J, with 5 bases between the two ends. Germline loops: CDR1 SGHAT, CDR2 FQNNGV. CDR3 loop: CASSLGVSNQPQHF. CDR3 coding DNA: TGTGCCAGCAGCTTAGGGGTGAGCAATCAGCCCCAGCATTTT.

This rearrangement joins TRBV9 to TRBJ1-1; no clear D gene. This CDR3 comprises 13 residues. Germline assignment: CDR1 SGDLS and CDR2 YYNGEE. V was clipped by 4 bases and J by 3 bases, with 10 bases between them. This CDR3 is CASSTQSDTEAFF. The DNA of the CDR3 is TGTGCCAGCAGCACACAGTCGGACACTGAAGCTTTCTTT.

A remark on this clone: A junction boundary mismatches the germline segment, possibly from a read error. The rearrangement uses TRBV28 and TRBJ2-7; D unresolved. The CDR3 sequence is 11 residues long. Germline values: CDR1 MDHEN, CDR2 SYDVKM. In nucleotides, the CDR3 is TGTGCCAGCAGTTTATTGGGATCATTGCACTTC. It is translated as CASSLLGSLHF.

The genes are TRBV3-1 (or the pseudogene TRBV3-2) and TRBJ1-1; perhaps TRBD1 as D (5 bases). Trimming pared 4 bases from V and 8 bases from J, leaving 20 bases between. Looked up from germline, CDR1 is LGHDT and CDR2 is YNNKEL (reference sequence). This CDR3 is built from 15 residues. For the CDR3, the DNA is TGTGCCAGCAGCCCACTAAGGGGTGCTCGGTCAGAAGCTTTCTTT. Amino acids: CASSPLRGARSEAFF.

The chain uses TRBV12-3 or TRBV12-4 and TRBJ2-1, with no clear D. Trimming removed 3 bases from V and 8 bases from J, with 5 bases in between. The CDR3 spans 11 residues. The CDR3 spells CASSFIYEQFF. The CDR3 nucleotides read TGTGCCAGCAGTTTTATCTATGAGCAGTTCTTC.

This clone was detected only once. The chain links TRBV4-2 to TRBJ1-1; D is undetermined. With 0 bases removed from V and 4 bases from J, the gap between germline ends came to 9 bases. Germline V gene sequence: CDR1 LGHNA, CDR2 YNFKEQ. CDR3 length equals 14 residues. The CDR3 is CASSQDGVSTEAFF. CDR3 DNA sequence: TGTGCCAGCAGCCAAGATGGGGTGAGCACTGAAGCTTTCTTT.

This clone was seen once. This chain connects TRBV28 to TRBJ2-1, with D possibly TRBD2 on 6 matching bases. Germline CDR1 MDHEN, CDR2 SYDVKM. The CDR3 contains 15 residues. V lost 7 bases and J lost 5, with 18 bases in between. CDR3 in amino acids: CASTPGGAQNNEQFF. The DNA for the CDR3 is TGTGCCAGCACCCCCGGAGGGGCCCAAAACAATGAGCAGTTCTTC.

The rearrangement joins TRBV11-2 to TRBJ2-4, with D perhaps matching TRBD2 (7 bases). This CDR3 is built from 14 residues. The germline gives CDR1 SGHAT, CDR2 FQNNGV. V lost 5 bases, J lost 8 bases, and 16 bases lay in between. CDR3 nucleotide sequence: TGTGCCAGCAGCCCGACCGGGGGGCAGGACATTCAGTACTTC. It encodes CASSPTGGQDIQYF.

The chain links TRBV27 to TRBJ1-5; the D gene is possibly TRBD1 (6 bases). Deletions cut 2 bases from V and 4 bases from J, with 12 bases between. The CDR3 is made up of 15 amino acids. Germline CDR1 MNHEY, CDR2 SMNVEV (reference sequence). CDR3 in DNA: TGTGCCAGCAGTTTACACAGGGCACTGAATCAGCCCCAGCATTTT. It yields the protein CASSLHRALNQPQHF.

This clone was observed once. The J gene is TRBJ2-3, the V gene TRBV30, with 13 nucleotides matching TRBD2. Trimming took 1 base from V and 2 from J; bases not matched to a gene: 15. This CDR3 has 20 amino acids. The germline CDR1 and CDR2 sequences are GTSNPN and SVGIG (reference sequence). The DNA of the CDR3 is TGTGCCTGGAGTGGAGAACCAAACTCGGGACTAGCGGGAAACACAGATACGCAGTATTTT. This codes for CAWSGEPNSGLAGNTDTQYF.

The chain recombines TRBV23-1 with TRBJ2-7, with TRBD1 matching over 7 bases. TRBV23-1 is marked as an open reading frame, function uncertain. This CDR3 spans 13 amino acids. Losses at the gene ends were 3 bases for V and 4 bases for J; bases not matched to a gene: 3. This chain's CDR3 is CASSHVQGYEQYF. The CDR3 DNA reads as TGCGCCAGCAGTCATGTACAGGGGTACGAGCAGTACTTC.

The chain recombines TRBV5-6 with TRBJ2-7; D gene unclear. CDR3 size: 14 residues. With 2 bases removed from V and 3 bases from J, the gap between germline ends came to 12 bases. Per germline, CDR1 SGHDT and CDR2 YYEEEE. The CDR3 is CASSFSGLGYEQYF. CDR3 nucleotides: TGTGCCAGCAGCTTTTCCGGGCTCGGCTACGAGCAGTACTTC.

The chain recombines TRBV20-1 with TRBJ1-5; no firm D call. CDR3 length: 13 amino acids. Trimming removed 3 bases at V and 6 bases at J, with 12 bases between. CDR1 DFQATT and CDR2 SNEGSKA come from the germline V gene (reference sequence). In DNA form, the CDR3 reads TGCAGTGCTAGTCGGGAGGGATCTCAGCCCCAGCATTTT. The encoded protein is CSASREGSQPQHF.